This T cell receptor (beta chain) was sequenced in a study of T cells in Graves' hyperthyroidism and ophthalmopathy. CDR1 is LNHDA, CDR2 SQIVND, per germline (reference sequence). V lost 2 bases to trimming and J lost 3 bases; unmatched junction nucleotides: 4. The CDR3 consists of 15 residues. Diagnostic assessment was based on clinical symptoms, serum thyroxine and TRAb, thyroid ultrasound and orbital computed tomography. The table lists this clonotype with a few counts. RNA transcripts yielded amplified TCR beta CDR3 regions. During a first-round RT-PCR of the TCR CDR3, the HTBI primer set was used. TCRdb re-called the multiplex PCR reads with MiXCR, one entry per CDR3 protein. The sample has around 340,000 distinct CDR3 sequences, about 15% seen once; the top ten hold around 34%.

The chain employs TRBV19 and TRBJ2-5; 9 bases line up with TRBD1. Specimen: blood. The receptor was isolated from a man younger than 40 with Graves' hyperthyroidism. The CDR3 DNA sequence: TGTGCCAGTAGTATATACAGGGGGCGCGAAGAGACCCAGTACTTC. It specifies CASSIYRGREETQYF.